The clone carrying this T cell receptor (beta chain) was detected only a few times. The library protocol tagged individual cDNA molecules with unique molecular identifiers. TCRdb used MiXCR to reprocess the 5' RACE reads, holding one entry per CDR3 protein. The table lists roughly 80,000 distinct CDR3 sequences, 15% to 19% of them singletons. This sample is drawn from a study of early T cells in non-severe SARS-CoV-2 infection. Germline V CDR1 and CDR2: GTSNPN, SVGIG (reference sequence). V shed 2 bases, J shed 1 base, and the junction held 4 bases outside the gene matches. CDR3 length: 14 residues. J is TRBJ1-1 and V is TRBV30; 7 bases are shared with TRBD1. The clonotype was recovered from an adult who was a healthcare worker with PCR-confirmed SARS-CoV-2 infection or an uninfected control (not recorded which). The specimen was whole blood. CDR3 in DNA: TGTGCCTGGAGTAGGGGACAGACGAACACTGAAGCTTTCTTT. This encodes CAWSRGQTNTEAFF. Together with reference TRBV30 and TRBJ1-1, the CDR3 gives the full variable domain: SQTIHQWPATLVQPVGSPLSLECTVEGTSNPNLYWYRQAAGRGLQLLFYSVGIGQISSEVPQNLSASRPQDRQFILSSKKLLLSDSGFYLCAWSRGQTNTEAFFGQGTRLTVV.